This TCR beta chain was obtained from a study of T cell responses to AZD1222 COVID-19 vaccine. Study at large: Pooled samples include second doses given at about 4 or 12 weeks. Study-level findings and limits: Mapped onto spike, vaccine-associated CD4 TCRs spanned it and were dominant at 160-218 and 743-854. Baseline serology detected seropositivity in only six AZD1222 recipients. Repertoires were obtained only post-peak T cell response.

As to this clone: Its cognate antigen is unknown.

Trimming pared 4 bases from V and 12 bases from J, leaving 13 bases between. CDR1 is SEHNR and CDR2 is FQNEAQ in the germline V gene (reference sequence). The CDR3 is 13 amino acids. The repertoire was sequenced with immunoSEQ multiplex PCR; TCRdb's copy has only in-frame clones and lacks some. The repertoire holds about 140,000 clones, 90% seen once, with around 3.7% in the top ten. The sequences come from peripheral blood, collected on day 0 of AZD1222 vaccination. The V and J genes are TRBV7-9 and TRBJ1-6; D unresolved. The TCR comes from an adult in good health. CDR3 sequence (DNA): TGTGCCAGCAGCTACCTTGAAGTCGGACCCCTCCACTTT. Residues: CASSYLEVGPLHF.